This T cell receptor beta chain emerged from a study of CD8 T cells in ankylosing spondylitis. It was by quantitative 5'-RACE with molecular barcodes that TCR beta libraries were made. MiXCR, applied by TCRdb to the 5' RACE reads, yields one record per CDR3 protein. The table shows 700,000 to 850,000 distinct CDR3 sequences, with over 9.5% occurring only once. General study findings and limits: Significantly higher representation of disease-linked clones was reported for matched ankylosing spondylitis synovial fluid. Clones linked with disease were CD8+ and fairly uncommon in the peripheral blood. Apparently characteristic of ankylosing spondylitis blood was a TCR beta motif (under ten highly homologous variants). Past studies reported some motif variants in reactive arthritis synovial fluid and blood.

This clonotype was seen only a few times. The antigen is undetermined. After removal of 4 bases from V and 10 bases from J, the junction contained 9 bases not matched to a gene. From germline, CDR1 is SGHRS and CDR2 YFSETQ. This CDR3 spans 15 amino acids. Sample: blood, either unsorted or a sorted T cell fraction (not recorded which). This rearrangement joins TRBV5-1 to TRBJ1-6, with 9 bases aligning to TRBD1. This sequence was found in a male donor with ankylosing spondylitis. CDR3 sequence: CASSGGQGRGSPLHF. The DNA for the CDR3 is TGCGCCAGCAGCGGAGGACAGGGGAGGGGATCACCCCTCCACTTT.